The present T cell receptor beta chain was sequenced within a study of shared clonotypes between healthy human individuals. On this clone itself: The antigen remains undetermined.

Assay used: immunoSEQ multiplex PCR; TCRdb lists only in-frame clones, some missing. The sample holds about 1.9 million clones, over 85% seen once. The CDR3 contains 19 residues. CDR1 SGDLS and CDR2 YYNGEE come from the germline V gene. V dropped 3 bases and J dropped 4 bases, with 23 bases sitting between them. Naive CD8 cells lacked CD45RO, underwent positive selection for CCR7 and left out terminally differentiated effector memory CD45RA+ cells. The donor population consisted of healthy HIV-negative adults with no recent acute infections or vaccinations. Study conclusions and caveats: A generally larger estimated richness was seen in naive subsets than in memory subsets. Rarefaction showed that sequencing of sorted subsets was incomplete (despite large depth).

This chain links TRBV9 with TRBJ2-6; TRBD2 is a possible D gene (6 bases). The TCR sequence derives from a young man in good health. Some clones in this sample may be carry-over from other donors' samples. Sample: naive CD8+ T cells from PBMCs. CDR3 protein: CASSGGVGKVTVGANVLTF. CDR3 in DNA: TGTGCCAGCAGCGGCGGGGTGGGCAAGGTGACCGTCGGGGCCAACGTCCTGACTTTC.